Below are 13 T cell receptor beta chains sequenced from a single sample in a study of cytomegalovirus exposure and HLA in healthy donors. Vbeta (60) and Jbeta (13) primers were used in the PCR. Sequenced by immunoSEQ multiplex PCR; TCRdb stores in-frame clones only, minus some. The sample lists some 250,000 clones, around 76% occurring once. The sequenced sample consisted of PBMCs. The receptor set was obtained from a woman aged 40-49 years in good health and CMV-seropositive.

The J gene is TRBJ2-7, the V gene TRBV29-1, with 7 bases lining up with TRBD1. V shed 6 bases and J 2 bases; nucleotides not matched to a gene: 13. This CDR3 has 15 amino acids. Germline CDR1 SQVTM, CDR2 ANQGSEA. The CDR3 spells CSVETPTGPPYEQYF. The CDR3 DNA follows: TGCAGCGTCGAAACCCCGACAGGGCCCCCCTACGAGCAGTACTTC.

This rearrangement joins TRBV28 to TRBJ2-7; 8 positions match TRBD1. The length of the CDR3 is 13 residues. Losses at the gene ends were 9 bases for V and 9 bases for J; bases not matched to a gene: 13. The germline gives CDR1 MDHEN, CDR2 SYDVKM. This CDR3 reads CASRPKDRGGQYF. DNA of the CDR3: TGTGCCAGTCGGCCAAAAGACAGGGGCGGGCAGTACTTC.

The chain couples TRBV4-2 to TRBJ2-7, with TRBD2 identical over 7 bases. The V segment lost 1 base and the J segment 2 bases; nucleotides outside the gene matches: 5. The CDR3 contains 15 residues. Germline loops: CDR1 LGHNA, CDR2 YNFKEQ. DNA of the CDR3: TGTGCCAGCAGCCAAGGGGAGGGGCGACCCTACGAGCAGTACTTC. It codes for CASSQGEGRPYEQYF.

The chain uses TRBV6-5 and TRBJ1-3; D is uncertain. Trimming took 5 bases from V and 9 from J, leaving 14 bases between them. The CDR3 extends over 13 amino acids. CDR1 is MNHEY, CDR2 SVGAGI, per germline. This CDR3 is CASSEGRWTTIYF. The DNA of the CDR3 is TGTGCCAGCAGTGAAGGGAGGTGGACCACCATATATTTT.

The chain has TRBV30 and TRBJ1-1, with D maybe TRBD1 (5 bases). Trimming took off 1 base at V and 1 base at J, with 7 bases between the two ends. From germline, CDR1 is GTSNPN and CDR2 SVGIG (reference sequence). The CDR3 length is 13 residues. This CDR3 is CAWSGTQNTEAFF. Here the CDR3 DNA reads TGTGCCTGGAGTGGGACACAGAACACTGAAGCTTTCTTT.

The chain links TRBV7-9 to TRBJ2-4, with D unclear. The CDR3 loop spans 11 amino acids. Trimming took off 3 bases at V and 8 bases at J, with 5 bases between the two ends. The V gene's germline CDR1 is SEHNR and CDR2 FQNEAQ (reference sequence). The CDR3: CASSFEDIQYF. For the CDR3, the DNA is TGTGCCAGCAGCTTTGAGGACATTCAGTACTTC.

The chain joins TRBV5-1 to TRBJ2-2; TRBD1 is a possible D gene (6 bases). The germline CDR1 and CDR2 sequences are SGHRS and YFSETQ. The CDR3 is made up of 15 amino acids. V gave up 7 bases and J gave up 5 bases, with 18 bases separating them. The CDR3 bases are TGCGCCAGCCTGGGGGCAACAGGGAGTACCGGGGAGCTGTTTTTT. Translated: CASLGATGSTGELFF.

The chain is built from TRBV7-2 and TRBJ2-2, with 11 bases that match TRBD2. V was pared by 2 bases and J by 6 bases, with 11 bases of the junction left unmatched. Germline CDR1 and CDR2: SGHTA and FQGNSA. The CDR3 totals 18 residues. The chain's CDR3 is CASSLSRLAGKRAGELFF. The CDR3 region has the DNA TGTGCCAGCAGCTTAAGTCGACTAGCGGGGAAACGGGCCGGGGAGCTGTTTTTT. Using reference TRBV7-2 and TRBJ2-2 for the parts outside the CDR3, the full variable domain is GAGVSQSPSNKVTEKGKDVELRCDPISGHTALYWYRQSLGQGLEFLIYFQGNSAPDKSGLPSDRFSAERTGGSVSTLTIQRTQQEDSAVYLCASSLSRLAGKRAGELFFGEGSRLTVL.

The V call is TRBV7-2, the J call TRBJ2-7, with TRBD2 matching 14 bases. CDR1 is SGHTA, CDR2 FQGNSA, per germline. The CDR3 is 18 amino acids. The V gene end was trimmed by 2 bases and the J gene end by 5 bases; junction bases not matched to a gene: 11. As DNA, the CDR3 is TGTGCCAGCAGCTTATTTAGACTAGCGGGAGGGACCTTCCACGAGCAGTACTTC. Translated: CASSLFRLAGGTFHEQYF.

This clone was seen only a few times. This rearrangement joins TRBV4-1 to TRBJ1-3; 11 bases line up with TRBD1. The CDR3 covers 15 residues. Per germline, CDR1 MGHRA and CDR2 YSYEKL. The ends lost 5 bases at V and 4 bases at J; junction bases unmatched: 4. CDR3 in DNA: TGCGCCAGCAGCTACGGGGACAGGGGGGGAAACACCATATATTTT. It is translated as CASSYGDRGGNTIYF.

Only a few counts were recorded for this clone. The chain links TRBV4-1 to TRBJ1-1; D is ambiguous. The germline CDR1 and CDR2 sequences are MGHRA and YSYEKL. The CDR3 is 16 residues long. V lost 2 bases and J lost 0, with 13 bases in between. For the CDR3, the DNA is TGCGCCAGCAGCCAATTGCCCCACTTACTGAACACTGAAGCTTTCTTT. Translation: CASSQLPHLLNTEAFF.

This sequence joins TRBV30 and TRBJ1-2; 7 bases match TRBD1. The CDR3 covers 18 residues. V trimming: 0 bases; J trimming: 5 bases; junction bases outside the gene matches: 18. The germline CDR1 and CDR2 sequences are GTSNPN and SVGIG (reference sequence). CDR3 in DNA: TGTGCCTGGAGTGTAGCCCGAACCGGGACAGCCTCACGTTATGGCTACACCTTC. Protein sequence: CAWSVARTGTASRYGYTF.

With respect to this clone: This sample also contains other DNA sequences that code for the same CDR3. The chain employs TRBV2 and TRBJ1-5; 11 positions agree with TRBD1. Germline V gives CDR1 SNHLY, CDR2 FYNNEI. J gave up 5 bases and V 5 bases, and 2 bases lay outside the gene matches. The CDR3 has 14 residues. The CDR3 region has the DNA TGTGCCAGCAGTCGGGACAGGGGGGATCAGCCCCAGCATTTT. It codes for CASSRDRGDQPQHF.